This TCR beta chain derives from a study of blood T cell repertoires in COVID-19. Study in general: Material from acute and convalescent COVID-19 was sourced from the United States, Italy and Spain. T cells, B-cell-depleted T cells, or PBMCs provided the cDNA or gDNA that served as material.

In the original processing: Cell counts per sample came from amplifying reference gene primers. Only in-frame clones appear in the TCRdb table, and some are missing; sequencing was by immunoSEQ multiplex PCR. D and trimming were read from the DNA, whereas the V and J calls and clone size are those reported in that table. This sample yields around 160,000 clones, of which roughly nine tenths are seen a single time; approximately 3% belongs to the top ten. Germline assignment: CDR1 MGHDK and CDR2 SYGVNS. The CDR3 is made up of 16 amino acids. V was cut by 7 bases and J by 0 bases, with 19 bases left in between.

The receptor comes from a man aged 60-69 years with acute or convalescent COVID-19. The chain couples TRBV25-1 to TRBJ2-7, with TRBD1 as a possible D gene (6 bases). The sample was peripheral blood. CDR3 nucleotide sequence: TGTGCCAGCATGACCCGCTCGAGGGGGAGCTCCTACGAGCAGTACTTC. Its protein product is CASMTRSRGSSYEQYF.